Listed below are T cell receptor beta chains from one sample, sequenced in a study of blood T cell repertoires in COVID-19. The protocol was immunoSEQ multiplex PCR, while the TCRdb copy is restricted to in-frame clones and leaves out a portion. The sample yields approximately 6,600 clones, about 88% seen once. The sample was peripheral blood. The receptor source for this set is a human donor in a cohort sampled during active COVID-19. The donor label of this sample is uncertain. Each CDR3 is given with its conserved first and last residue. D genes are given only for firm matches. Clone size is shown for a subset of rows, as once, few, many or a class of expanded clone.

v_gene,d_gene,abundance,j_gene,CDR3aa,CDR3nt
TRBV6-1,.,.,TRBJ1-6,CASSEAPGGSNSPLHF,TGTGCCAGCAGTGAAGCACCGGGAGGAAGCAATTCACCCCTCCACTTT
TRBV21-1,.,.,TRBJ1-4,CASSKARAGGVFF,TGTGCCAGCAGCAAAGCAAGGGCTGGGGGGGTGTTTTTT
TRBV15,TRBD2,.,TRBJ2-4,CATSAKRAGVDKNIQYF,TGTGCCACCAGCGCAAAACGAGCGGGAGTTGACAAAAACATTCAGTACTTC
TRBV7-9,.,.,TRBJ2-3,CASSLATTSTDTQYF,TGTGCCAGCAGCTTAGCGACTACGAGCACAGATACGCAGTATTTT
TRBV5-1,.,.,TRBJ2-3,CASSLVRRGDTQYF,TGCGCCAGCAGCTTGGTTAGGCGGGGAGATACGCAGTATTTT
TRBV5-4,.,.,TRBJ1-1,CASSLEFGTHMNTEAFF,TGTGCCAGCAGCTTGGAATTCGGGACACACATGAACACTGAAGCTTTCTTT
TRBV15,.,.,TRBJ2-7,CATSREIAGLYEQYF,TGTGCCACCAGCCGAGAGATTGCGGGGCTATACGAGCAGTACTTC
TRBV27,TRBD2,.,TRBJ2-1,CASSLWLTSGDYNEQFF,TGTGCCAGCAGTTTATGGTTGACTAGCGGGGACTACAATGAGCAGTTCTTC
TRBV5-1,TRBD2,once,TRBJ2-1,CASSRSGGGRYNEQFF,TGCGCCAGCAGCCGTTCTGGCGGCGGGAGATACAATGAGCAGTTCTTC
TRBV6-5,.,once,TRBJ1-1,CASSPSLNTEAFF,TGTGCCAGCAGTCCCTCCCTGAACACTGAAGCTTTCTTT
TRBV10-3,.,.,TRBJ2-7,CAISYTGSYEQYF,TGTGCCATCAGTTACACAGGGAGCTACGAGCAGTACTTC
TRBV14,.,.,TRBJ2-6,CASSQEGVWGGANVLTF,TGTGCCAGCAGCCAAGAAGGGGTCTGGGGAGGGGCCAACGTCCTGACTTTC
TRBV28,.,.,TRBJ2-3,CASSDLEVAGTDTQYF,TGTGCCAGCAGTGACCTTGAGGTTGCTGGCACAGATACGCAGTATTTT
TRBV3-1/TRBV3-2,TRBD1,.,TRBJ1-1,CASSQETGTGGIYNTEAFF,TGTGCCAGCAGCCAAGAAACCGGGACAGGGGGCATCTATAACACTGAAGCTTTCTTT
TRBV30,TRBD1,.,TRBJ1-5,CACEGQGGQPQHF,TGTGCCTGCGAAGGACAGGGGGGTCAGCCCCAGCATTTT
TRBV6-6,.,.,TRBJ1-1,CASRRDVRNTEAFF,TGTGCCAGCAGGAGGGATGTACGGAACACTGAAGCTTTCTTT
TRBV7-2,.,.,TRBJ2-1,CASSLQGNEQFF,TGTGCCAGCAGCTTGCAGGGGAATGAGCAGTTCTTC
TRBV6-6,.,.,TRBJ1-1,CASSLTGQNTEAFF,TGTGCCAGCAGCCTAACAGGGCAGAACACTGAAGCTTTCTTT
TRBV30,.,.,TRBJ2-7,CAYSKGGNEQYF,TGTGCCTACTCGAAAGGGGGTAACGAGCAGTACTTC
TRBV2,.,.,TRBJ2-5,CASSELGTGGAQYF,TGTGCCAGCAGTGAATTAGGGACCGGGGGAGCCCAGTACTTC
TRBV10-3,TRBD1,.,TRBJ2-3,CAISEQGAGDTQYF,TGTGCCATCAGTGAACAGGGGGCGGGGGATACGCAGTATTTT
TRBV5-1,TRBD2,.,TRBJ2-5,CASSLANFAGGETQYF,TGCGCCAGCAGCTTGGCAAACTTCGCGGGGGGGGAGACCCAGTACTTC
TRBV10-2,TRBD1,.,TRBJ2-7,CASSEAWDRGKQYF,TGCGCCAGCAGCGAGGCGTGGGACAGGGGTAAGCAGTACTTC
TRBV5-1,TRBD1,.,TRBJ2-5,CASSIGQGGETQYF,TGCGCCAGCAGCATCGGACAGGGTGGAGAGACCCAGTACTTC
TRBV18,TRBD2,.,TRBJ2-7,CASSPSGSTYEQYF,TGTGCCAGCTCACCTAGCGGGAGTACTTACGAGCAGTACTTC
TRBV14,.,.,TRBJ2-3,CASSVSSSADTQYF,TGTGCCAGCAGCGTCTCCTCTAGCGCAGATACGCAGTATTTT
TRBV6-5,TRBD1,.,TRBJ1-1,CASSSQQGATEAFF,TGTGCCAGCAGTTCCCAACAGGGGGCCACTGAAGCTTTCTTT
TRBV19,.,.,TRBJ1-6,CASSMLGGYNSPLHF,TGTGCCAGTAGTATGCTCGGGGGCTATAATTCACCCCTCCACTTT
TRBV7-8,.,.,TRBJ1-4,CASTFRTATNEKLFF,TGTGCCAGCACCTTCAGAACCGCAACTAATGAAAAACTGTTTTTT
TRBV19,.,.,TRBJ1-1,CASSIPGGRQEAFF,TGTGCCAGTAGTATTCCCGGGGGGCGGCAGGAAGCTTTCTTT
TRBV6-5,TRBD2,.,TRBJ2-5,CASSGAGVETQYF,TGTGCCAGTAGCGGGGCAGGAGTAGAGACCCAGTACTTC
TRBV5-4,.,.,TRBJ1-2,CASSLVPLYSNYGYTF,TGTGCCAGCAGCTTGGTCCCTCTTTACTCTAACTATGGCTACACCTTC
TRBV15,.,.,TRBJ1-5,CATSRDRGNQPQHF,TGTGCCACCAGCAGAGATCGAGGTAATCAGCCCCAGCATTTT
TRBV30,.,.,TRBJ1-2,CAWSVGTYRPWGYTF,TGTGCCTGGAGTGTTGGGACATACCGCCCCTGGGGCTACACCTTC
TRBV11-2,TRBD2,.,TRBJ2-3,CASTAAGGQGTQYF,TGTGCCAGCACCGCAGCGGGGGGGCAGGGCACGCAGTATTTT
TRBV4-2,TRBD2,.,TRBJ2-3,CASSPRVSGGKTTDTQYF,TGTGCCAGCAGCCCGAGGGTGTCGGGGGGGAAAACTACAGATACGCAGTATTTT
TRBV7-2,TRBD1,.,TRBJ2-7,CASSRDRVYEQYF,TGTGCCAGCAGCCGGGACAGGGTCTACGAGCAGTACTTC
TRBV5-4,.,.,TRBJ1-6,CASSLDLSSYNSPLHF,TGTGCCAGCAGCTTGGACTTAAGCTCCTATAATTCACCCCTCCACTTT
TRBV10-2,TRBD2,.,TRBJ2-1,CASSILAGGYEQFF,TGCGCCAGCAGTATCCTAGCGGGAGGGTATGAGCAGTTCTTC
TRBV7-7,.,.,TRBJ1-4,CASSLNPGDEKLFF,TGTGCCAGCAGCCTCAACCCAGGGGATGAAAAACTGTTTTTT
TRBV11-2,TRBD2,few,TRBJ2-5,CASSLGASGGLKETQYF,TGTGCCAGCAGTCTAGGGGCTAGCGGGGGCCTAAAAGAGACCCAGTACTTC
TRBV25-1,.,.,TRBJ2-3,CASSVSGTDTQYF,TGTGCCAGCAGCGTGTCAGGCACAGATACGCAGTATTTT